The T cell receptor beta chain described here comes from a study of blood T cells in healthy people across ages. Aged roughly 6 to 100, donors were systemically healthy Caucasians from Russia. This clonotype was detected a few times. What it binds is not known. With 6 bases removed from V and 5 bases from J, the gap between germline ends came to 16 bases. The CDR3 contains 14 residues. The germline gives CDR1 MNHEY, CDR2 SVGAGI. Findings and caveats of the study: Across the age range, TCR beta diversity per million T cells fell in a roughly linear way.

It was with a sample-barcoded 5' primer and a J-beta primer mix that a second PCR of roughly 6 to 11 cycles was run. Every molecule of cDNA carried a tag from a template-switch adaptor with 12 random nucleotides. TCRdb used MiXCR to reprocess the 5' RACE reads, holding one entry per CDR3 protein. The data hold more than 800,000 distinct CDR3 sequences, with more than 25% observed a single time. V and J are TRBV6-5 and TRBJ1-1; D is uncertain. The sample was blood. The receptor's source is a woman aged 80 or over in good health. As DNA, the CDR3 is TGTGCCAGCAGCCAGAGGCGAGAAAGAACTGAAGCTTTCTTT. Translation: CASSQRRERTEAFF.